The rows below give T cell receptor beta chains drawn from one sample of a study of cytomegalovirus exposure and HLA in healthy donors. The table came from immunoSEQ multiplex PCR; TCRdb's copy has only in-frame clones and leaves some out. This sample has around 150,000 clones; 79% occur once, and the top ten carry 6.5%. Sequenced input: PBMCs. All receptors come from a man aged 35 to 55 in good health and CMV-seropositive. The conserved cysteine and the conserved F or W are not part of the CDR3 here.

j_gene	v_gene	CDR3aa
TRBJ1-1	TRBV5-4	ASSRDSFGEAF
TRBJ2-5	TRBV5-1	ASTLDSLQETQY
TRBJ2-7	TRBV30	AWRLAGSDEQY
TRBJ2-5	TRBV19	ASSIREETQY
TRBJ1-2	TRBV18	ASSPSGRDFYYGYT
TRBJ2-7	TRBV7-2	ASSLERENEQY
TRBJ2-1	TRBV20-1	SATTNNEQF
TRBJ2-1	TRBV27	ASSLFSGPSSYNEQF
TRBJ2-1	TRBV7-9	ASSLAGPSSDEQF
TRBJ1-5	TRBV18	ASSPGLLSNQPQH
TRBJ1-1	TRBV6-5	ASSRPATEAF
TRBJ2-7	TRBV5-1	ASSLQAGYEQY
TRBJ1-4	TRBV7-9	ASSPPLATNEKLF
TRBJ1-5	TRBV28	ASSLGTMYQPQH
TRBJ1-6	TRBV30	AWKFGSGGSPLH
TRBJ2-3	TRBV7-9	ASSFTGSTDTQY
TRBJ2-3	TRBV2	ASPDPRGGGDTQY
TRBJ1-2	TRBV4-1	ASSQGDIRGDYGYT
TRBJ2-3	TRBV9	ASSVISQGAADTQY
TRBJ2-1	TRBV6-5	ASSLGSSYNEQF
NA	TRBV4-1	ASSQYSTTYEQY
TRBJ2-3	TRBV5-1	ASSLTSGNTDTQY
TRBJ1-2	TRBV7-2	ASSLTGGEAHGYT
TRBJ2-7	TRBV11-2	ASSPGQASYEQY
TRBJ1-4	TRBV27	ASSLTLGQGLSEKLF
TRBJ1-2	TRBV5-1	ASSIDSGVDYGYT
TRBJ2-1	TRBV30	AWTNGLAGLREQF
TRBJ2-3	TRBV28	ASWGVETDVTQY
TRBJ2-1	TRBV30	AWSLGGNEQF
TRBJ1-5	TRBV5-1	ASSSGTADDQPQH
TRBJ2-7	TRBV16	ASSQSSAGNLYEQY
TRBJ2-1	TRBV10-1	ASSVTEGALNEQF
TRBJ2-1	TRBV19	ASSIYRHNEQF
TRBJ1-1	TRBV6-5	ASSWTGTMNTEAF
TRBJ2-7	TRBV30	AWSVTGTGQYEQY
TRBJ2-7	TRBV7-9	ASSPAGTSGSSYSYEQY
TRBJ1-5	TRBV9	ASSGRQGASSNQPQH
TRBJ1-1	TRBV10-1	ASRSTKNTEAF
TRBJ2-3	TRBV5-4	ASSPSSGASTDTQY
TRBJ1-6	TRBV18	ANSPLPGTANSPLH
TRBJ1-1	TRBV29-1	SGRENTEAF
TRBJ2-5	TRBV6-6	ASSDSGGGQETQY
TRBJ2-7	TRBV6-1	ASSSGRSYEQY
TRBJ1-2	TRBV6-5	ASSWGQGARDYGYT
TRBJ2-7	TRBV4-2	ASSRSMFREQY
TRBJ2-1	TRBV5-1	ASSLGSGYNEQF
TRBJ2-7	TRBV18	ASSPARDEQY
TRBJ2-7	TRBV5-5	ASSRLTSTEQY
TRBJ2-7	TRBV27	ASSDPWTSYEQY
TRBJ2-5	TRBV13	ASSPSPGAQY
TRBJ2-3	TRBV7-9	ASSLTGGMGVDTQY
TRBJ2-7	TRBV29-1	SATMSGEQY
TRBJ2-3	TRBV16	ASSVPIAGGTDTQY
TRBJ1-1	TRBV2	ASMLTGATEAF